This T cell receptor (beta chain) comes out of a study of vaccination effects on CD4 cells after COVID-19. Findings and limits, study-wide: Pronounced clonal contraction occurred in clones induced by infection and by vaccine late after vaccination. Predominantly, the post-vaccine spike-reactive clones of convalescents comprised new vaccine-induced clones. Recruitment yielded few convalescent patients, and the study had no early post-infection timepoints.

Antigen-specific CD4+ T cells were expanded (with viral peptide pools) by the ViraFEST assay ahead of sequencing. With roughly 9 days of culture completed, CD4+ T cells were isolated. Documented for the person is a PCR-confirmed SARS-CoV-2 infection occurring between March and December 2020. Comment on this clone: Its antigen is still unknown.

Using immunoSEQ multiplex PCR, the repertoire was profiled, and TCRdb retains in-frame clones only, with some absent. Of more than 35,000 clones listed, around 79% are singletons. Germline CDR1 reads SEHNR; CDR2 reads FQNEAQ (reference sequence). Between the trimmed V and J ends, which lost 1 base and 5 bases, there was a span of 15 bases. This CDR3 is 16 amino acids long. The rearrangement links TRBV7-9 to TRBJ2-1, with D possibly matching TRBD2 (6 bases). Sample: CD4+ T cells from PBMCs cultured with a peptide pool, taken before COVID-19 vaccination. The receptor's source is a human donor who had a prior SARS-CoV-2 infection. Here the CDR3 DNA reads TGTGCCAGCAGCTTAGGATGGTCTAGCGCTGACAATGAGCAGTTCTTC. It codes for CASSLGWSSADNEQFF.